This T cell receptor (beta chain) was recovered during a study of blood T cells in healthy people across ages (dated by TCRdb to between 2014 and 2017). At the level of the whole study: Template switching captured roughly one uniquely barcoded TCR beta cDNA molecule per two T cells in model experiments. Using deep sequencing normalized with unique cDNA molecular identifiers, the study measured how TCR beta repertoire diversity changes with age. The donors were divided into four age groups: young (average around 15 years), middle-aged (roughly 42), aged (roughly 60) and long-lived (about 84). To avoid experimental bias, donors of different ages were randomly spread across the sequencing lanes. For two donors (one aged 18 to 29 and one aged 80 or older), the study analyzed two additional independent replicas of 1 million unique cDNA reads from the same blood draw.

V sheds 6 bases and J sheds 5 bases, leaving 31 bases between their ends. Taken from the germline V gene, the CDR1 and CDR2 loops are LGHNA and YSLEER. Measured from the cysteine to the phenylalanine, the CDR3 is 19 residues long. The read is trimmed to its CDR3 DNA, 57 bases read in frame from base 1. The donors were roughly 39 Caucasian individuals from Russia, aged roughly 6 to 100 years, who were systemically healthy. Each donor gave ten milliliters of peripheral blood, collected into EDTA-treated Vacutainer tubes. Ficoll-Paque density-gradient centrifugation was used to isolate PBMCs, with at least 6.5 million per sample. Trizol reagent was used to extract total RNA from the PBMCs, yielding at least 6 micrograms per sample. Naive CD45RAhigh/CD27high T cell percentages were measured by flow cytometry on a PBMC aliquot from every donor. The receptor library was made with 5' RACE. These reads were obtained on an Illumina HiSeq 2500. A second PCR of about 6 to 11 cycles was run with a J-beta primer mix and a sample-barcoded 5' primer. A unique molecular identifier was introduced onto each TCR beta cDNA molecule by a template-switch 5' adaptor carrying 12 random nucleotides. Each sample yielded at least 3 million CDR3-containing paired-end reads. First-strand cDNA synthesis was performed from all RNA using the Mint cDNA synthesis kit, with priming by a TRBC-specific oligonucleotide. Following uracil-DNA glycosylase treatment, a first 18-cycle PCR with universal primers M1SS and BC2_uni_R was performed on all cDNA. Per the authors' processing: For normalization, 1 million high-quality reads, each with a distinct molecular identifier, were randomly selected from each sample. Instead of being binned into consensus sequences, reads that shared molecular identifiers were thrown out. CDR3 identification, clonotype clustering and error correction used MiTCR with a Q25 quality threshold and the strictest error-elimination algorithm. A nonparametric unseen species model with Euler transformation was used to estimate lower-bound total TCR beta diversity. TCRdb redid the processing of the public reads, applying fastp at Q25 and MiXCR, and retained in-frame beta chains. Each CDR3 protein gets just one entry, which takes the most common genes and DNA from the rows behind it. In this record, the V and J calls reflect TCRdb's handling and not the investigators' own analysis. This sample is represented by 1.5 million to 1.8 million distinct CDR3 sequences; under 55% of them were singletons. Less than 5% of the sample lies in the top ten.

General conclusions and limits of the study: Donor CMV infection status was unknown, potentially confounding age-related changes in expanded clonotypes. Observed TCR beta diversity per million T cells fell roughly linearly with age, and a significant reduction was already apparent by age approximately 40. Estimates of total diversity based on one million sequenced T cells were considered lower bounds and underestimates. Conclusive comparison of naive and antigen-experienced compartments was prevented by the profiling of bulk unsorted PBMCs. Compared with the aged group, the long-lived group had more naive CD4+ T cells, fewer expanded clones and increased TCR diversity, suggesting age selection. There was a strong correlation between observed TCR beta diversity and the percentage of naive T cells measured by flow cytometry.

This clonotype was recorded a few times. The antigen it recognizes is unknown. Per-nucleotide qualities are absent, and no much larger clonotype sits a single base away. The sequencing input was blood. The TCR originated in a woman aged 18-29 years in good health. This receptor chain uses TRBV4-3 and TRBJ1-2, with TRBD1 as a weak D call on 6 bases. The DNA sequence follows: TGCGCCAGCAGTCCAAGGATGATAACAGGGAGACGGTCCCGTTATGGCTACACCTTC. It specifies CASSPRMITGRRSRYGYTF.